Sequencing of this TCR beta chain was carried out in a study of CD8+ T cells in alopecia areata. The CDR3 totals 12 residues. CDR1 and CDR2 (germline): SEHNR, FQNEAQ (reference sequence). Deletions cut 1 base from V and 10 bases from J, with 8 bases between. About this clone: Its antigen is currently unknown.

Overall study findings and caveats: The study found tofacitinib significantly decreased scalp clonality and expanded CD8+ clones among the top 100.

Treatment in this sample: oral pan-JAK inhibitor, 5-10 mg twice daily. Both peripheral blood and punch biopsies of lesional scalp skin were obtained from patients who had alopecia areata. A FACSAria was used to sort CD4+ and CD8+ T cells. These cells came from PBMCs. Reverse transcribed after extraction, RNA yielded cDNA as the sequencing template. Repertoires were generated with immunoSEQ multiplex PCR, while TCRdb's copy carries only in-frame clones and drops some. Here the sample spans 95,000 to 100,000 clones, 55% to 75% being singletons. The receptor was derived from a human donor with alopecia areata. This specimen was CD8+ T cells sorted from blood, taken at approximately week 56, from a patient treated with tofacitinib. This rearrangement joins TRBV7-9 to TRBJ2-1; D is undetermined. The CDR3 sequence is CASSLGNPEQFF. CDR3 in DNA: TGTGCCAGCAGCTTAGGTAATCCCGAGCAGTTCTTC.